What follows are 19 T cell receptor beta chains derived from one specimen sequenced in a study of T cell clones after liver transplantation. The data were produced by immunoSEQ multiplex PCR, yet TCRdb's version contains in-frame clones alone and is incomplete. The data hold around 120,000 clones, with 90% observed a single time. The material sequenced was CD4+ T cells from blood, taken 12 months after liver transplant. The receptors were sampled from a human patient who received a liver transplant. Some of the T cells might come from the graft donor.

This clone was seen a single time. J is TRBJ2-3 and V is TRBV6-5; 11 nucleotides match TRBD1. The V and J ends lost 6 bases and 4 bases, in that order; junction bases with no gene match: 6. The germline CDR1 and CDR2 sequences are MNHEY and SVGAGI. The CDR3 totals 15 residues. CDR3: CASSSGQGAADTQYF. The CDR3 nucleotides read TGTGCCAGCAGCTCTGGACAGGGGGCTGCAGATACGCAGTATTTT.

This clone was detected a few times. The J gene is TRBJ2-2, the V gene TRBV7-8; TRBD1 might be the D (6 bases). The length of the CDR3 is 14 residues. The germline CDR1 and CDR2 sequences are SGHVS and FQNEAQ. V lost 5 bases to trimming and J lost 1 base, with 8 bases between them. CDR3 sequence: CASSKQGNTGELFF. Here the CDR3 DNA reads TGTGCCAGCAGCAAACAGGGGAACACCGGGGAGCTGTTTTTT.

The rearrangement joins TRBV15 to TRBJ2-1; 9 bases are shared with TRBD2. The germline V gene has CDR1 LNHNV and CDR2 YYDKDF (reference sequence). The ends lost 1 base at V and 12 bases at J; junction bases unmatched: 13. The CDR3 spans 16 residues. CDR3 nucleotides: TGTGCCACCAGCAGAGGACTTTCCCTAGCGGGATATGGGCAGTTCTTC. Protein: CATSRGLSLAGYGQFF.

CDR3 sequence reads: CASSLGGGDQPQHF. The CDR3 bases are TGCGCCAGCAGCTTGGGTGGTGGAGATCAGCCCCAGCATTTT. V and J are TRBV5-1 and TRBJ1-5; D not resolved. Germline CDR1 SGHRS, CDR2 YFSETQ. V dropped 0 bases and J dropped 5 bases, with 9 bases sitting between them. The CDR3 has 14 residues.

This clone came up a few times. The chain combines TRBV27 with TRBJ1-2; possibly TRBD1 for D (6 bases). The CDR3 is 16 residues long. V lost 5 bases and J 2 bases, leaving 18 bases between the germline ends. Germline V gives CDR1 MNHEY, CDR2 SMNVEV (reference sequence). CDR3 sequence (DNA): TGTGCCAGCAGTCTCCACACGACAGGAGCAAACTATGGCTACACCTTC. This sequence encodes CASSLHTTGANYGYTF.

V and J are TRBV7-9 and TRBJ2-2, with 7 bases matching TRBD1. CDR3 size: 15 residues. The J segment lost 0 bases and the V segment lost 5 bases, leaving 3 bases of the junction unmatched. CDR1 and CDR2 from the germline V gene are SEHNR and FQNEAQ (reference sequence). The CDR3 nucleotides are TGTGCCAGCAGCCGGGACAGCACGAACACCGGGGAGCTGTTTTTT. Its translation is CASSRDSTNTGELFF.

V and J are TRBV5-1 and TRBJ1-4; no definite D call. The V end lost 0 bases, the J end lost 0 bases, and 6 bases lay between the germline ends. This CDR3 contains 15 residues. CDR1 is SGHRS, CDR2 YFSETQ, per germline. CDR3 nucleotide sequence: TGCGCCAGCAGCTTGGCGGTTACAACTAATGAAAAACTGTTTTTT. As protein: CASSLAVTTNEKLFF.

The chain links TRBV5-1 to TRBJ1-4; D is unresolved. V shed 2 bases and J shed 0 bases, with 14 bases lying between them. The CDR3 length is 17 residues. Germline V gene sequence: CDR1 SGHRS, CDR2 YFSETQ. In DNA, the CDR3 is TGCGCCAGCAGCTTATACACCTCAACGGCAACTAATGAAAAACTGTTTTTT. Amino acids: CASSLYTSTATNEKLFF.

V usage is TRBV6-5 and J usage is TRBJ1-1; 10 positions match TRBD1. The CDR3 is 14 amino acids. CDR1 and CDR2 from the germline V gene are MNHEY and SVGAGI. V lost 6 bases, J lost 5 bases, and 6 bases stayed unmatched. Here the CDR3 DNA reads TGTGCCAGCAGCAGACAGGGGGCAGGAACTGAAGCTTTCTTT. It translates to CASSRQGAGTEAFF.

This rearrangement joins TRBV6-4 to TRBJ2-1, with 11 positions matching TRBD2. Germline CDR1 reads MRHNA; CDR2 reads SNTAGT. This CDR3 contains 13 residues. J lost 10 bases, V lost 4 bases, and 3 bases had no gene match. The CDR3 DNA reads TGTGCCAGCAGTGGACTAGCGGGGAGGGAGCAGTTCTTC. Amino acid sequence: CASSGLAGREQFF.

This chain uses TRBV28 with TRBJ1-1; no definite D call. Germline V CDR1 and CDR2: MDHEN, SYDVKM. V was clipped by 6 bases and J by 6 bases, with 8 bases between them. The CDR3 covers 11 residues. The CDR3 sequence is CASRLGSEAFF. DNA of the CDR3: TGTGCCAGCAGACTTGGATCTGAAGCTTTCTTT.

V is TRBV7-9 and J is TRBJ1-2, with D perhaps TRBD1 (5 bases). Per the germline V gene, CDR1 is SEHNR and CDR2 is FQNEAQ (reference sequence). V dropped 5 bases and J dropped 5 bases, with 9 bases sitting between them. This CDR3 comprises 12 residues. The CDR3 protein is CASSLTGYGYTF. CDR3 DNA sequence: TGTGCCAGCAGCCTCACAGGTTATGGCTACACCTTC.

This clone appeared once. The chain uses TRBV6-1 and TRBJ1-1, with TRBD1 as a possible D gene (6 bases). Germline CDR1 reads MNHNS; CDR2 reads SASEGT. The CDR3 runs 13 residues. Between the trimmed V and J ends, which lost 8 bases and 3 bases, there was a span of 13 bases. The DNA for the CDR3 is TGTGCCAGCGGGGCAGGGGTGTACACTGAAGCTTTCTTT. Amino acids: CASGAGVYTEAFF.

The V and J genes are TRBV7-9 and TRBJ1-1; 9 bases match TRBD1. The V segment lost 3 bases and the J segment 7 bases; nucleotides outside the gene matches: 3. Germline assignment: CDR1 SEHNR and CDR2 FQNEAQ (reference sequence). The CDR3 is 13 amino acids. CDR3 loop: CASSFDRGSEAFF. The CDR3 nucleotides read TGTGCCAGCAGCTTTGACAGGGGGAGTGAAGCTTTCTTT.

This clone was detected once. The chain recombines TRBV2 with TRBJ2-7; D is possibly TRBD2 (5 bases). Germline values: CDR1 SNHLY, CDR2 FYNNEI. V lost 6 bases and J lost 0, with 6 bases in between. This CDR3 is built from 12 residues. CDR3 sequence: CASSRDSYEQYF. CDR3 nucleotide sequence: TGTGCCAGCAGCCGGGACTCCTACGAGCAGTACTTC.

The rearrangement uses TRBV7-2 and TRBJ2-7; 11 positions match TRBD2. The CDR3 loop spans 15 amino acids. The germline gives CDR1 SGHTA, CDR2 FQGNSA. With V trimmed by 5 bases and J by 2 bases, 5 bases remained unmatched. The CDR3 here is CASSHLAGGPYEQYF. The DNA for the CDR3 is TGTGCCAGCAGCCACCTAGCGGGAGGCCCCTACGAGCAGTACTTC.

This clone appeared once. V is TRBV11-2 and J is TRBJ2-7; no clear D. Germline CDR1 SGHAT, CDR2 FQNNGV. V gave up 5 bases and J gave up 4 bases, with 9 bases separating them. The length of the CDR3 is 12 residues. This chain's CDR3 is CASSRGPYEQYF. Written as DNA, the CDR3 is TGTGCCAGCAGCCGCGGACCGTACGAGCAGTACTTC.

The rearrangement links TRBV5-8 to TRBJ2-5, with 12 bases fitting TRBD2. V lost 4 bases and J lost 5; bases outside the gene matches: 6. CDR1 SGHTS and CDR2 YDEGEE come from the germline V gene. The CDR3 runs to 15 residues. Here the CDR3 DNA reads TGTGCCAGCAGCATAGGACTAGCGGGAACGGAGACCCAGTACTTC. This codes for CASSIGLAGTETQYF.

The V gene is TRBV5-1, the J gene TRBJ2-5; D gene ambiguous. There are 13 residues in the CDR3. Trimming removed 2 bases from V and 1 base from J, with 6 bases in between. The germline CDR1 and CDR2 sequences are SGHRS and YFSETQ. CDR3 sequence reads: CASSLLGQETQYF. The CDR3 bases are TGCGCCAGCAGCTTACTTGGCCAAGAGACCCAGTACTTC.